A selection of T cell receptor beta chains follows, all from one sample in a study of blood T cell repertoires in COVID-19. The table came from immunoSEQ multiplex PCR; TCRdb's copy has only in-frame clones and leaves some out. The sample holds 220,000 or so clones; around 91% are singletons and the top ten take 3% to 3.5%. The sequencing sample was made of PBMCs or T cells enriched from blood (not recorded which). These receptors were obtained from a young woman in a cohort exposed to, infected with or recovered from COVID-19 (not recorded which). Both conserved end residues are part of each CDR3. The D gene is left open where the match is weak. Expanded clones are given a class, and other clones once, few, many or no size at all.

abundance: NA
d_gene: NA
j_gene: TRBJ2-2
v_gene: TRBV2
len: 15
CDR3nt: TGTGCCAGCAGTGAAGGGGCAGCGAACACCGGGGAGCTGTTTTTT
CDR3aa: CASSEGAANTGELFF

abundance: NA
d_gene: NA
j_gene: TRBJ1-2
v_gene: TRBV2
len: 13
CDR3nt: TGTGCCAGCAGTGAGGAGGGTACGGCTGGCTACACCTTC
CDR3aa: CASSEEGTAGYTF

abundance: few
d_gene: TRBD1
j_gene: TRBJ1-1
v_gene: TRBV7-3
len: 14
CDR3nt: TGTGCCAGCAGCTCGACAGGGCAGGACACTGAAGCTTTCTTT
CDR3aa: CASSSTGQDTEAFF

abundance: NA
d_gene: NA
j_gene: TRBJ1-4
v_gene: TRBV19
len: 12
CDR3nt: TGTGCCAGTAGTATTGTAAATGAAAAACTGTTTTTT
CDR3aa: CASSIVNEKLFF

abundance: NA
d_gene: NA
j_gene: TRBJ1-6
v_gene: TRBV11-3
len: 14
CDR3nt: TGTGCCAGCAGCCCAGAGGGGGAGTATTCACCCCTCCACTTT
CDR3aa: CASSPEGEYSPLHF

abundance: NA
d_gene: NA
j_gene: TRBJ1-1
v_gene: TRBV5-4
len: 15
CDR3nt: TGTGCCAGTAACTTCGGGGGCCGCGGGAGCACTGAAGCTTTCTTT
CDR3aa: CASNFGGRGSTEAFF

abundance: NA
d_gene: TRBD1
j_gene: TRBJ1-3
v_gene: TRBV5-4
len: 15
CDR3nt: TGTGCCAGCAGCGAAAAGACAGGGGGTCCAAACACCATATATTTT
CDR3aa: CASSEKTGGPNTIYF

abundance: NA
d_gene: TRBD2
j_gene: TRBJ2-5
v_gene: TRBV6-5
len: 14
CDR3nt: TGTGCCAGCAACCTTGTAGCGGGAGGAGAGACCCAGTACTTC
CDR3aa: CASNLVAGGETQYF

abundance: few
d_gene: NA
j_gene: TRBJ2-7
v_gene: TRBV7-9
len: 15
CDR3nt: TGTGCCAGCAGCCCTCCTAGCCGTCATTCCTACGAGCAGTACTTC
CDR3aa: CASSPPSRHSYEQYF

abundance: NA
d_gene: NA
j_gene: TRBJ2-7
v_gene: TRBV5-5
len: 14
CDR3nt: TGTGCCAGCAGCTTCTGGTCGACATTGGACGAGCAGTACTTC
CDR3aa: CASSFWSTLDEQYF

abundance: few
d_gene: TRBD1
j_gene: TRBJ1-1
v_gene: TRBV7-9
len: 12
CDR3nt: TGTGCCAGCAGCGGGGACAGCAATGAAGCTTTCTTT
CDR3aa: CASSGDSNEAFF

abundance: NA
d_gene: TRBD1
j_gene: TRBJ2-7
v_gene: TRBV5-1
len: 14
CDR3nt: TGCGCCAGCGGCCCAGCCGGGACAGGGGACGAGCAGTACTTC
CDR3aa: CASGPAGTGDEQYF

abundance: NA
d_gene: TRBD2
j_gene: TRBJ2-1
v_gene: TRBV4-1
len: 19
CDR3nt: TGCGCCAGCAGCCAAGATTTCCTTGCGGGAGCCCTTGGGGACAATGAGCAGTTCTTC
CDR3aa: CASSQDFLAGALGDNEQFF

abundance: NA
d_gene: NA
j_gene: TRBJ1-2
v_gene: TRBV27
len: 17
CDR3nt: TGTGCCAGCAGTAGAGGCCCGTATCCTTCGTCGCACTATGGCTACACCTTC
CDR3aa: CASSRGPYPSSHYGYTF

abundance: NA
d_gene: NA
j_gene: TRBJ1-5
v_gene: TRBV3-1/TRBV3-2
len: 14
CDR3nt: TGTGCCAGCAGCCAAGGGCAGGGTTGGCAGCCCCAGCATTTT
CDR3aa: CASSQGQGWQPQHF

abundance: NA
d_gene: TRBD1
j_gene: TRBJ1-6
v_gene: TRBV19
len: 15
CDR3nt: TGTGCCAGTAGTTTTACCGGGACAGAGAATTCACCCCTCCACTTT
CDR3aa: CASSFTGTENSPLHF

abundance: NA
d_gene: NA
j_gene: TRBJ1-5
v_gene: TRBV28
len: 15
CDR3nt: TGTGCCAGCAGTAACAGGGACGATAGCAATCAGCCCCAGCATTTT
CDR3aa: CASSNRDDSNQPQHF

abundance: NA
d_gene: NA
j_gene: TRBJ1-4
v_gene: TRBV5-1
len: 14
CDR3nt: TGCGCCAGCAGCTTGGAGAGAACTAATGAAAAACTGTTTTTT
CDR3aa: CASSLERTNEKLFF

abundance: NA
d_gene: NA
j_gene: TRBJ2-5
v_gene: TRBV3-1/TRBV3-2
len: 15
CDR3nt: TGTGCCAGCAGCCAAGGGCAGGGGCCGCAAGAGACCCAGTACTTC
CDR3aa: CASSQGQGPQETQYF

abundance: NA
d_gene: NA
j_gene: TRBJ1-1
v_gene: TRBV19
len: 13
CDR3nt: TGTGCTATCAAGCATGGACAGAACACTGAAGCTTTCTTT
CDR3aa: CAIKHGQNTEAFF

abundance: NA
d_gene: NA
j_gene: TRBJ2-3
v_gene: TRBV5-1
len: 14
CDR3nt: TGCGCCAGCAGCTTCTCACAGGGCACAGATACGCAGTATTTT
CDR3aa: CASSFSQGTDTQYF

abundance: NA
d_gene: NA
j_gene: TRBJ1-1
v_gene: TRBV3-1/TRBV3-2
len: 14
CDR3nt: TGTGCCAGCAGCCTCGCCCTCCAGTACACTGAAGCTTTCTTT
CDR3aa: CASSLALQYTEAFF

abundance: NA
d_gene: NA
j_gene: TRBJ1-1
v_gene: TRBV11-3
len: 14
CDR3nt: TGTGCCAGCAGCTTTAGTGGAGAGAACACTGAAGCTTTCTTT
CDR3aa: CASSFSGENTEAFF

abundance: once
d_gene: NA
j_gene: TRBJ2-3
v_gene: TRBV5-8
len: 16
CDR3nt: TGTGCCAGCAGCTTGGAATTGGGGGCTCGCACAGATACGCAGTATTTT
CDR3aa: CASSLELGARTDTQYF

abundance: NA
d_gene: NA
j_gene: TRBJ1-2
v_gene: TRBV12-5
len: 13
CDR3nt: TGTGCTAGTGGGCGGGAAGGGGCCTATGGCTACACCTTC
CDR3aa: CASGREGAYGYTF

abundance: NA
d_gene: NA
j_gene: TRBJ1-3
v_gene: TRBV28
len: 13
CDR3nt: TGTGCCAGCAGTTTAACAGGAGGGAACACCATATATTTT
CDR3aa: CASSLTGGNTIYF

abundance: few
d_gene: NA
j_gene: TRBJ2-1
v_gene: TRBV25-1
len: 14
CDR3nt: TGTGCCAGCACCCCCGGGACTTCATACAATGAGCAGTTCTTC
CDR3aa: CASTPGTSYNEQFF

abundance: NA
d_gene: NA
j_gene: TRBJ2-5
v_gene: TRBV21-1
len: 16
CDR3nt: TGTGCCAGCACCCCGGACAGGGGGGTCCCCCAAGAGACCCAGTACTTC
CDR3aa: CASTPDRGVPQETQYF

abundance: NA
d_gene: TRBD2
j_gene: TRBJ2-3
v_gene: TRBV5-1
len: 20
CDR3nt: TGCGCCAGCAGCTTGGTTTCTAGCGGGGATTTCCTAAGGGGCACAGATACGCAGTATTTT
CDR3aa: CASSLVSSGDFLRGTDTQYF

abundance: NA
d_gene: TRBD1
j_gene: TRBJ2-7
v_gene: TRBV7-8
len: 14
CDR3nt: TGTGCCAGCAGCGCACGGGACAGTCCCTACGAGCAGTACTTC
CDR3aa: CASSARDSPYEQYF

abundance: once
d_gene: NA
j_gene: TRBJ1-4
v_gene: TRBV5-6
len: 13
CDR3nt: TGTGCCAGCAGCTTGGAGGGGAATGAAAAACTGTTTTTT
CDR3aa: CASSLEGNEKLFF

abundance: NA
d_gene: NA
j_gene: TRBJ1-1
v_gene: TRBV5-1
len: 13
CDR3nt: TGCGCCAGCAGCTCCCAGGGGAACACTGAAGCTTTCTTT
CDR3aa: CASSSQGNTEAFF

abundance: once
d_gene: NA
j_gene: TRBJ2-1
v_gene: TRBV20-1
len: 12
CDR3nt: TGCAGTGCTAGTTTCGCCAGCGTTGAGCAGTTCTTC
CDR3aa: CSASFASVEQFF

abundance: NA
d_gene: TRBD2
j_gene: TRBJ2-1
v_gene: TRBV27
len: 14
CDR3nt: TGTGCCAGCAGCTCTAGCGGGGCCTACAATGAGCAGTTCTTC
CDR3aa: CASSSSGAYNEQFF

abundance: NA
d_gene: TRBD1
j_gene: TRBJ1-2
v_gene: TRBV6-6
len: 16
CDR3nt: TGTGCCAGCAGGCCCGGACAGGGGTCCTCGGGGCGCGGCTACACCTTC
CDR3aa: CASRPGQGSSGRGYTF

abundance: NA
d_gene: TRBD1
j_gene: TRBJ1-2
v_gene: TRBV14
len: 16
CDR3nt: TGTGCCAGCAGCCACAGACCGGGACAGGGGCGGGGAGGCTACACCTTC
CDR3aa: CASSHRPGQGRGGYTF

abundance: NA
d_gene: TRBD1
j_gene: TRBJ1-3
v_gene: TRBV5-1
len: 15
CDR3nt: TGCGCCAGCAGCTTGCCAGGGGGATCTGGAAACACCATATATTTT
CDR3aa: CASSLPGGSGNTIYF

abundance: NA
d_gene: NA
j_gene: TRBJ2-2
v_gene: TRBV19
len: 16
CDR3nt: TGTGCCACTATGGTAGTTTGGCCTCCTCGGGTGGGGGAGCTGTTTTTT
CDR3aa: CATMVVWPPRVGELFF

abundance: NA
d_gene: NA
j_gene: TRBJ1-2
v_gene: TRBV6-5
len: 15
CDR3nt: TGTGCCAGCAGTTACTCGAGCGGGGTAGGCTATGGCTACACCTTC
CDR3aa: CASSYSSGVGYGYTF

abundance: NA
d_gene: TRBD1
j_gene: TRBJ1-1
v_gene: TRBV3-1/TRBV3-2
len: 14
CDR3nt: TGTGCCAGCAGCCTAGGGACAGTGAACACTGAAGCTTTCTTT
CDR3aa: CASSLGTVNTEAFF

abundance: NA
d_gene: TRBD1
j_gene: TRBJ2-7
v_gene: TRBV6-5
len: 15
CDR3nt: TGTGCCAGCAGTTACTCGGAACAGGGGGCGAAAGAGCAGTACTTC
CDR3aa: CASSYSEQGAKEQYF

abundance: NA
d_gene: TRBD2
j_gene: TRBJ2-5
v_gene: TRBV30
len: 15
CDR3nt: TGTGCCTGGGCAGGACTAGCGGGAGTCGGAGAGACCCAGTACTTC
CDR3aa: CAWAGLAGVGETQYF